Below are 17 T cell receptor beta chains sequenced from a single sample in a study of blood T cells in healthy people across ages (dated by TCRdb to about 2015). Libraries were prepared through 5' RACE. The sequencing machine was an Illumina HiSeq 2500. The second PCR ran for roughly 7 to 12 cycles and used a J-beta primer mix along with a sample-barcoded 5' primer. TCRdb itself trimmed the public reads at Q25 with fastp, ran MiXCR and retained productive beta chains. Rows matching on CDR3 protein sequence are summarized as one entry with the most common DNA and genes. In this sample the table shows 800,000 or so distinct CDR3 sequences, 62% of which occur a single time. Roughly 26% of the sample comes from the top ten. Sequencing was carried out using blood. The receptors derive from a man younger than 45 in good health.

The chain employs TRBV6-2 or TRBV6-3 and TRBJ2-1, with 10 nucleotides matching TRBD2. J lost 9 bases, V lost 4 bases, and 6 bases had no gene match. In germline, CDR1 is MNHEY, CDR2 SVGEGT. The CDR3 has 14 amino acids. CDR3 nucleotides: TGTGCCAGCAGTTTGATAGCGGGGGGATCTGAGCAGTTCTTC. Its translation is CASSLIAGGSEQFF.

This clonotype was recorded at least ten times. This sequence joins TRBV4-1 and TRBJ1-1; TRBD1 is a possible D gene (5 bases). This CDR3 region has 16 residues. Between the trimmed V and J ends, which lost 2 bases and 5 bases, there was a span of 18 bases. CDR1 MGHRA and CDR2 YSYEKL come from the germline V gene. The CDR3 loop reads CASSQLLVIGGTEAFF. CDR3 DNA sequence: TGCGCCAGCAGCCAATTATTAGTTATCGGGGGTACTGAAGCTTTCTTT.

This sequence joins TRBV6-1 and TRBJ2-3; no reliable D call. In germline, CDR1 is MNHNS, CDR2 SASEGT. The length of the CDR3 is 14 residues. Trimming cost V 2 bases and J 6 bases, with 12 bases left between them. CDR3 coding DNA: TGTGCCAGCAGTGAACGAGGCCTCGACGATACGCAGTATTTT. Amino acids: CASSERGLDDTQYF.

This clonotype was seen a few times. The rearrangement links TRBV10-3 to TRBJ2-1, with 8 bases aligning to TRBD1. Germline values: CDR1 ENHRY, CDR2 SYGVKD. Germline trimming cut 5 bases from V and 0 bases from J; bases unmatched to any gene: 6. The CDR3 has 16 residues. For the CDR3, the DNA is TGTGCCATCAGTCGGGCCGGGACAGGCTCCTACAATGAGCAGTTCTTC. Translating gives CAISRAGTGSYNEQFF.

This chain joins TRBV12-3 or TRBV12-4 and TRBJ1-2; 8 bases fit TRBD1. V was clipped by 5 bases and J by 4 bases; unmatched bases: 9. The CDR3 has 15 residues. CDR3 protein: CASSPTGGLSYGYTF. The CDR3 region has the DNA TGTGCCAGCAGTCCAACAGGGGGATTAAGCTATGGCTACACCTTC.

The chain recombines TRBV3-1 with TRBJ2-7; unclear D gene. CDR1 LGHDT and CDR2 YNNKEL come from the germline V gene (reference sequence). V lost 0 bases, J lost 2 bases, and 11 bases lay in between. The CDR3 runs 15 residues. The CDR3 sequence: CASSQEAQAPYEQYF. The CDR3 DNA sequence: TGTGCCAGCAGCCAAGAGGCCCAGGCACCCTACGAGCAGTACTTC.

The chain joins TRBV27 to TRBJ2-7; weak D call: TRBD2 (6 bases). The V end was cut by 4 bases, the J end by 5 bases, with 12 bases between. CDR3 size: 13 residues. Germline-derived CDR1 and CDR2 are MNHEY and SMNVEV (reference sequence). The CDR3 bases are TGTGCCAGCAGTTCCGGGAGCAGGAACGAGCAGTACTTC. Translating gives CASSSGSRNEQYF.

This chain uses TRBV5-1 with TRBJ2-5; 10 positions agree with TRBD2. This CDR3 has 18 residues. Germline values: CDR1 SGHRS, CDR2 YFSETQ. The ends lost 4 bases at V and 3 bases at J; junction bases unmatched: 15. Here the CDR3 DNA reads TGCGCCAGCAGCCAAGGACTAGCGGAGGCGCCTACCAAAGAGACCCAGTACTTC. It translates to CASSQGLAEAPTKETQYF.

The rearrangement joins TRBV14 to TRBJ2-5, with D possibly called TRBD1 or TRBD2 (5 bases each). V gave up 0 bases and J gave up 0 bases, with 17 bases separating them. Looked up from germline, CDR1 is SGHDN and CDR2 is FVKESK. This CDR3 contains 18 residues. The CDR3 region has the DNA TGTGCCAGCAGCCAAGATGGTAGGGTCCGGGGCTACCAAGAGACCCAGTACTTC. Amino acids: CASSQDGRVRGYQETQYF.

There are a few counts of this clonotype. The V gene is TRBV18, the J gene TRBJ2-7, with 9 bases that match TRBD1. Trimming cost V 4 bases and J 3 bases; bases outside gene matches: 4. Germline loops: CDR1 KGHSH, CDR2 LQKENI. The CDR3 consists of 14 residues. CDR3 nucleotides: TGTGCCAGCTCACGGGAGGACAGGGGCTACGAGCAGTACTTC. It encodes CASSREDRGYEQYF.

This clonotype was detected a few times. The chain is built from TRBV7-8 and TRBJ2-2, with 8 bases matching TRBD2. From germline, CDR1 is SGHVS and CDR2 FQNEAQ. This CDR3 region has 15 residues. V shed 4 bases, J shed 4 bases, and the junction held 5 bases outside the gene matches. The DNA of the CDR3 is TGTGCCAGCAGCTCGTTAGCGGGGATCACCGGGGAGCTGTTTTTT. Its translation: CASSSLAGITGELFF.

The chain couples TRBV6-5 to TRBJ2-7; tentatively, D is TRBD2 (6 bases). This CDR3 region has 13 residues. The V end was cut by 2 bases, the J end by 4 bases, with 9 bases between. Germline V lookup: CDR1 MNHEY, CDR2 SVGAGI. This CDR3 is CASSYASGYEQYF. Here the CDR3 DNA reads TGTGCCAGCAGTTACGCCAGCGGGTACGAGCAGTACTTC.

This clonotype was seen once. V gene TRBV7-2 combines with J gene TRBJ1-5; 7 nucleotides match TRBD1. With V trimmed by 5 bases and J by 3 bases, 7 bases remained unmatched. CDR1 is SGHTA, CDR2 FQGNSA, per germline. This CDR3 has 15 residues. The CDR3 protein is CASSRDRAFNQPQHF. The CDR3 bases are TGTGCCAGCAGCCGCGACAGGGCGTTCAATCAGCCCCAGCATTTT.

CDR3 in DNA: TGTGCCAGCACCCAGGACAGCATGAACACTGAAGCTTTCTTT. This gives the protein CASTQDSMNTEAFF. The chain has TRBV7-2 and TRBJ1-1; D perhaps matches TRBD1 (6 bases). V was clipped by 7 bases and J by 0 bases, with 12 bases between them. The CDR3 totals 14 residues. Germline V gene data show CDR1 as SGHTA and CDR2 as FQGNSA.

The chain employs TRBV7-2 and TRBJ1-6, with 8 nucleotides matching TRBD1. The CDR3 has 16 amino acids. CDR1 and CDR2 from the germline V gene are SGHTA and FQGNSA. V lost 0 bases to trimming and J lost 8 bases; unmatched junction nucleotides: 6. The CDR3 DNA follows: TGTGCCAGCAGCTTAGCGGGGTCAGGGGGCCATTCACCCCTCCACTTT. This translates into CASSLAGSGGHSPLHF.

This clonotype was detected only a few times. The chain employs TRBV12-3 or TRBV12-4 and TRBJ2-7; D may match TRBD1 or TRBD2 (5 bases each). TRBJ2-5 explains the end of the DNA better; the J call may be wrong. The CDR3 covers 14 residues. The CDR3 loop is CASSPSEGQETQYF. CDR3 DNA sequence: TGTGCCAGCAGTCCCAGTGAGGGGCAAGAGACCCAGTACTTC.

This chain joins TRBV2 and TRBJ2-1, with 10 bases fitting TRBD2. Germline V CDR1 and CDR2: SNHLY, FYNNEI. The CDR3 runs to 16 residues. The trim removed 5 bases at V and 5 bases at J, leaving 9 bases unmatched. This CDR3 is CASSHLVAGGHNEQFF. DNA for the CDR3: TGTGCCAGCAGTCACCTAGTAGCGGGGGGTCACAATGAGCAGTTCTTC. Full variable domain (rest looked up from reference TRBV2 and TRBJ2-1): EPEVTQTPSHQVTQMGQEVILRCVPISNHLYFYWYRQILGQKVEFLVSFYNNEISEKSEIFDDQFSVERPDGSNFTLKIRSTKLEDSAMYFCASSHLVAGGHNEQFFGPGTRLTVL.